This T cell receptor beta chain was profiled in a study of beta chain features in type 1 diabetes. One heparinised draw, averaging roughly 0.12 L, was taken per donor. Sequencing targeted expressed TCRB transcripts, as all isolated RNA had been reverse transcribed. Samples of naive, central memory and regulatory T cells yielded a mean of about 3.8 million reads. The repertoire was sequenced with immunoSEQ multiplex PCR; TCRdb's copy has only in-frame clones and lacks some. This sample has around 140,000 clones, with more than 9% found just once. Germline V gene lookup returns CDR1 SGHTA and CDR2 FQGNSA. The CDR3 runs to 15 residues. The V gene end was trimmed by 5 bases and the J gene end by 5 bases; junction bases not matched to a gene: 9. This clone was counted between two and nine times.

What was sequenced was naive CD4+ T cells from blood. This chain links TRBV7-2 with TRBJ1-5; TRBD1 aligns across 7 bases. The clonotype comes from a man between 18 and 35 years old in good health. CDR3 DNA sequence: TGTGCCAGCAGCACCCGACAGGGTTTGGATCAGCCCCAGCATTTT. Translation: CASSTRQGLDQPQHF.